These 23 T cell receptor beta chains were all obtained from the same sample, sequenced in a study of blood T cell repertoires in COVID-19. Measured with immunoSEQ multiplex PCR; TCRdb has only the in-frame clones, and not every one. Among about 400,000 clones listed, roughly 90% were seen once. The sample comprised peripheral blood. Every receptor here comes from a woman aged 55-69 years with COVID-19, enrolled during active disease.

Here the CDR3 reads CASSDILATDTQYF. The CDR3 nucleotides read TGTGCCAGCAGTGACATACTAGCAACAGATACGCAGTATTTT. This chain joins TRBV6-2 or TRBV6-3 and TRBJ2-3, with TRBD2 as a possible D gene (6 bases). Germline-derived CDR1 and CDR2 are MNHEY and SVGEGT. This CDR3 region has 14 residues. The ends were cut back, 5 bases at V and 3 bases at J, with 12 bases in the middle.

The chain carries TRBV5-6 and TRBJ2-3, with 8 bases lining up with TRBD2. V shed 2 bases and J 4 bases; nucleotides not matched to a gene: 6. This CDR3 has 15 amino acids. The germline V gene has CDR1 SGHDT and CDR2 YYEEEE. The CDR3 protein is CASSFWRGASDTQYF. The CDR3 DNA reads as TGTGCCAGCAGCTTTTGGCGGGGGGCATCAGATACGCAGTATTTT.

The chain carries TRBV5-1 and TRBJ2-1; TRBD2 matches at 10 bases. Germline CDR1 SGHRS, CDR2 YFSETQ. V trimming: 2 bases; J trimming: 7 bases; junction bases outside the gene matches: 6. The CDR3 sequence is 15 residues long. The CDR3 coding sequence is TGCGCCAGCAGCTTATTCCTAGCGGGGGAAAATGAGCAGTTCTTC. Protein sequence: CASSLFLAGENEQFF.

The chain is built from TRBV11-1 and TRBJ1-4; 7 bases line up with TRBD1. The trim removed 5 bases at V and 4 bases at J, leaving 10 bases unmatched. This CDR3 contains 16 residues. CDR1 SGHAT and CDR2 FQDESV come from the germline V gene (reference sequence). The CDR3 loop reads CASSAGLGQDNEKLFF. The CDR3 DNA is TGTGCCAGCAGCGCGGGACTAGGACAGGATAATGAAAAACTGTTTTTT.

The chain uses TRBV18 and TRBJ2-7; TRBD2 agrees at 8 bases. The germline CDR1 and CDR2 sequences are KGHSH and LQKENI. Trimming removed 5 bases from V and 2 bases from J; junction bases left unmatched: 8. The length of the CDR3 is 15 residues. CDR3 nucleotide sequence: TGTGCCAGCTCAGGGCGGGGGGCTGAAACCTACGAGCAGTACTTC. Amino acid sequence: CASSGRGAETYEQYF. Drawing the rest from reference TRBV18 and TRBJ2-7, the complete variable domain is NAGVMQNPRHLVRRRGQEARLRCSPMKGHSHVYWYRQLPEEGLKFMVYLQKENIIDESGMPKERFSAEFPKEGPSILRIQQVVRGDSAAYFCASSGRGAETYEQYFGPGTRLTVT.

The chain combines TRBV11-2 with TRBJ2-2, with D possibly matching TRBD2 (7 bases). V dropped 1 base and J dropped 5 bases, with 11 bases sitting between them. This CDR3 spans 15 amino acids. From germline, CDR1 is SGHAT and CDR2 FQNNGV. The CDR3 reads CASSLAGGRTGELFF. The CDR3 DNA follows: TGTGCCAGCAGCTTAGCGGGGGGCCGAACCGGGGAGCTGTTTTTT.

The J gene is TRBJ2-5, the V gene TRBV7-8; D is ambiguous. Trimming pared 1 base from V and 3 bases from J, leaving 9 bases between. Germline CDR1 SGHVS, CDR2 FQNEAQ. The CDR3 is 14 residues long. CDR3 in amino acids: CASSLGASKETQYF. CDR3 in DNA: TGTGCCAGCAGCTTAGGGGCCAGCAAAGAGACCCAGTACTTC.

V is TRBV9 and J is TRBJ2-7; D is possibly TRBD2 (5 bases). Germline-derived CDR1 and CDR2 are SGDLS and YYNGEE. Trimming left V 4 bases short and J 4 bases short, with 18 bases between. CDR3 length: 15 residues. The CDR3 nucleotides are TGTGCCAGCAGCCCCTCCGGGAACACCCAATACGAGCAGTACTTC. This codes for CASSPSGNTQYEQYF. Using reference TRBV9 and TRBJ2-7 for the parts outside the CDR3, the full variable domain is DSGVTQTPKHLITATGQRVTLRCSPRSGDLSVYWYQQSLDQGLQFLIQYYNGEERAKGNILERFSAQQFPDLHSELNLSSLELGDSALYFCASSPSGNTQYEQYFGPGTRLTVT.

The CDR3 loop reads CASSSDRGAYGYTF. CDR3 sequence (DNA): TGTGCCAGCAGCTCCGACAGGGGAGCCTATGGCTACACCTTC. The genes are TRBV7-2 and TRBJ1-2; 8 bases agree with TRBD1. CDR3 length equals 14 residues. J lost 4 bases, V lost 4 bases, and 5 bases had no gene match. In germline, CDR1 is SGHTA, CDR2 FQGNSA.

This clone was seen a single time. This chain joins TRBV7-9 and TRBJ1-6, with D tentatively TRBD1 (5 bases). The CDR3 totals 16 residues. CDR1 is SEHNR, CDR2 FQNEAQ, per germline (reference sequence). The germline V and J ends were trimmed by 3 bases and 2 bases, with 11 bases remaining between them. CDR3 amino acids: CASSFIGATYNSPLHF. The CDR3 bases are TGTGCCAGCAGCTTTATTGGGGCCACCTATAATTCACCCCTCCACTTT.

V is TRBV5-6 and J is TRBJ1-1; no reliable D call. The CDR3 has 14 residues. V lost 0 bases, J lost 4 bases, and 10 bases lay in between. Per the germline V gene, CDR1 is SGHDT and CDR2 is YYEEEE. CDR3 amino acids: CASSLGAPGTEAFF. The CDR3 region has the DNA TGTGCCAGCAGCTTGGGAGCGCCGGGCACTGAAGCTTTCTTT.

The chain is built from TRBV11-2 and TRBJ2-3; D gene uncertain. V shed 0 bases and J shed 6 bases, with 7 bases lying between them. The V gene's germline CDR1 is SGHAT and CDR2 FQNNGV. The CDR3 is made up of 13 amino acids. The CDR3, as DNA: TGTGCCAGCAGCTTAGATTCTCCGGATACGCAGTATTTT. Protein sequence: CASSLDSPDTQYF. Filled out from reference TRBV11-2 and TRBJ2-3, the complete variable domain reads EAGVAQSPRYKIIEKRQSVAFWCNPISGHATLYWYQQILGQGPKLLIQFQNNGVVDDSQLPKDRFSAERLKGVDSTLKIQPAKLEDSAVYLCASSLDSPDTQYFGPGTRLTVL.

This clone was seen once. The chain recombines TRBV11-3 with TRBJ2-5; the match to TRBD2 covers 12 bases. The ends lost 5 bases at V and 6 bases at J; junction bases unmatched: 4. The CDR3 length is 14 residues. The V gene's germline CDR1 is SGHNT and CDR2 YENEEA. The CDR3 loop is CASSPRTSGKTQYF. CDR3 in DNA: TGTGCCAGCAGCCCGCGGACTAGCGGGAAGACCCAGTACTTC.

The chain employs TRBV21-1 and TRBJ1-5. TRBV21-1 is given as a pseudogene. CDR3 size: 14 residues. The CDR3 nucleotides read TGTGCCAGCAGCAAAGCTGGGAGATCGAGGCCCCAGCATTTT. Encoded protein: CASSKAGRSRPQHF.

This clone was detected only once. This sequence joins TRBV11-2 and TRBJ1-4; 8 bases map to TRBD1. The CDR3 is 15 amino acids. The germline CDR1 and CDR2 sequences are SGHAT and FQNNGV. Unmatched junction bases numbered 4, after V lost 5 bases and J lost 2 bases. CDR3: CASSTRQGTNEKLFF. CDR3 DNA sequence: TGTGCCAGCAGCACCCGACAGGGGACTAATGAAAAACTGTTTTTT. Variable domain in full (rest from reference TRBV11-2 and TRBJ1-4): EAGVAQSPRYKIIEKRQSVAFWCNPISGHATLYWYQQILGQGPKLLIQFQNNGVVDDSQLPKDRFSAERLKGVDSTLKIQPAKLEDSAVYLCASSTRQGTNEKLFFGSGTQLSVL.

The chain combines TRBV5-1 with TRBJ2-7; 8 nucleotides agree with TRBD1. Germline lookup yields CDR1 SGHRS and CDR2 YFSETQ. The length of the CDR3 is 15 residues. Trimming removed 1 base from V and 1 base from J; junction bases left unmatched: 4. The CDR3 here is CASSLLGTGSYEQYF. For the CDR3, the DNA is TGCGCCAGCAGCTTGTTAGGGACAGGTTCCTACGAGCAGTACTTC.

The V and J genes are TRBV5-1 and TRBJ2-5, with D possibly being TRBD2 (6 bases). V was pared by 0 bases and J by 0 bases, with 12 bases between. Germline V gene sequence: CDR1 SGHRS, CDR2 YFSETQ. The CDR3 covers 16 residues. CDR3 nucleotides: TGCGCCAGCAGCTTGGGTGGAGGGCAGTACCAAGAGACCCAGTACTTC. Its translation is CASSLGGGQYQETQYF.

This sequence joins TRBV19 and TRBJ1-2; TRBD1 is a possible D gene (5 bases). Germline V lookup: CDR1 LNHDA, CDR2 SQIVND (reference sequence). CDR3 length: 14 residues. Trimming took off 6 bases at V and 6 bases at J, with 17 bases between the two ends. The CDR3 DNA follows: TGTGCCAGTAGGCCTTCGACAGCTAGGCATGGCTACACCTTC. Protein sequence: CASRPSTARHGYTF.

This chain connects TRBV12-2 to TRBJ2-5; no DNA check was done on the table's D call, TRBD2. TRBV12-2 is flagged as a pseudogene. This CDR3 is 18 amino acids long. The CDR3 DNA follows: TGTGCAAGTCGCTCGGCGTCGAGTAGCGGGGGGGACCAAGAGACCCAGTACTTC. Protein sequence: CASRSASSSGGDQETQYF.

The CDR3 protein is CAIDEQGPYSNQPQHF. The CDR3 bases are TGTGCCATCGATGAGCAGGGCCCCTATAGCAATCAGCCCCAGCATTTT. The chain recombines TRBV10-3 with TRBJ1-5; a possible D gene is TRBD1 (5 bases). V was pared by 8 bases and J by 0 bases, with 17 bases between. This CDR3 region has 16 residues. Germline V CDR1 and CDR2: ENHRY, SYGVKD.

The rearrangement links TRBV18 to TRBJ1-3, with D hard to call. The germline CDR1 and CDR2 sequences are KGHSH and LQKENI. This CDR3 contains 15 residues. The V gene lost 8 bases and the J gene lost 1 base, with 15 bases spanning the gap. The DNA for the CDR3 is TGTGCCAGCACACTACAAGAATGGTCTGGAAACACCATATATTTT. It is translated as CASTLQEWSGNTIYF.

This chain links TRBV7-3 with TRBJ1-2, with 7 bases matching TRBD1. The ends lost 1 base at V and 2 bases at J; junction bases unmatched: 4. Germline assignment: CDR1 SGHTA and CDR2 FQGTGA. The CDR3 contains 15 residues. CDR3 sequence: CASSLIPGGNYGYTF. In nucleotides, the CDR3 is TGTGCCAGCAGCTTAATCCCAGGGGGGAACTATGGCTACACCTTC.

About this clone itself: A much larger clonotype is one base distant, so this may be a read error. This chain joins TRBV3-1 (or the pseudogene TRBV3-2) and TRBJ1-2; no reliable D call. Germline V CDR1 and CDR2: LGHDT, YNNKEL (reference sequence). V dropped 4 bases and J dropped 0 bases, with 6 bases sitting between them. The CDR3 runs 13 residues. The CDR3 reads CASSRNTNYGYTF. CDR3 bases: TGTGCCAGCAGCCGAAACACTAACTATGGCTACACCTTC.